These 17 T cell receptor beta chains came from one sample sequenced in a study of cytomegalovirus exposure and HLA in healthy donors. Assay used: immunoSEQ multiplex PCR; TCRdb lists only in-frame clones, some missing. Among about 47,000 clones, roughly 90% were seen once, and the ten largest hold approximately 5.9%. The source material was PBMCs. Receptor source: a man between 18 and 35 years old in good health and CMV-seronegative.

This rearrangement joins TRBV5-4 to TRBJ2-7, with 10 bases matching TRBD1. Germline loops: CDR1 SGHNT, CDR2 YYREEE (reference sequence). With V trimmed by 0 bases and J by 5 bases, 5 bases remained unmatched. CDR3 size: 15 residues. The DNA for the CDR3 is TGTGCCAGCAGCTTGGGCACCGGGACAGGGGACGAGCAGTACTTC. Its protein is CASSLGTGTGDEQYF.

The V and J genes are TRBV4-2 and TRBJ2-1; no definite D call. CDR1 and CDR2 (germline): LGHNA, YNFKEQ. The CDR3 sequence is 15 residues long. V dropped 1 base and J dropped 4 bases, with 11 bases sitting between them. Written as DNA, the CDR3 is TGTGCCAGCAGCCAAGGTACCTATCGGTACAATGAGCAGTTCTTC. Its translation is CASSQGTYRYNEQFF.

This sequence joins TRBV6-1 and TRBJ2-7; possibly TRBD2 for D (6 bases). The germline V and J ends were trimmed by 5 bases and 3 bases, with 17 bases remaining between them. Looked up from germline, CDR1 is MNHNS and CDR2 is SASEGT. The CDR3 totals 15 residues. DNA of the CDR3: TGTGCCAGCAGTTCCCCGTGGCAGGGAGGCTACGAGCAGTACTTC. It specifies CASSSPWQGGYEQYF.

This clone was recorded only once. The rearrangement links TRBV10-3 to TRBJ2-3; 10 positions agree with TRBD2. The CDR3 has 15 residues. The trim removed 7 bases at V and 1 base at J, leaving 5 bases unmatched. The germline CDR1 and CDR2 sequences are ENHRY and SYGVKD. CDR3 protein: CAIKNGLAGTDTQYF. The CDR3 nucleotides are TGTGCCATCAAGAATGGACTAGCGGGCACAGATACGCAGTATTTT.

The chain is built from TRBV7-9 and TRBJ1-1, with 7 bases that match TRBD1. V shed 2 bases, J shed 4 bases, and the junction held 4 bases outside the gene matches. The germline CDR1 and CDR2 sequences are SEHNR and FQNEAQ (reference sequence). The CDR3 is 14 residues long. The CDR3 loop reads CASSLRAGGTEAFF. The CDR3 DNA reads as TGTGCCAGCAGCTTACGCGCAGGGGGCACTGAAGCTTTCTTT.

The chain combines TRBV5-4 with TRBJ2-3; D gene uncertain. Germline lookup yields CDR1 SGHNT and CDR2 YYREEE (reference sequence). The CDR3 extends over 14 amino acids. The germline V and J ends were trimmed by 0 bases and 0 bases, with 5 bases remaining between them. In DNA form, the CDR3 reads TGTGCCAGCAGCTTGGCCGGGAGCACAGATACGCAGTATTTT. Protein sequence: CASSLAGSTDTQYF. The entire variable domain, with the rest obtained from reference TRBV5-4 and TRBJ2-3, is as follows: ETGVTQSPTHLIKTRGQQVTLRCSSQSGHNTVSWYQQALGQGPQFIFQYYREEENGRGNFPPRFSGLQFPNYSSELNVNALELDDSALYLCASSLAGSTDTQYFGPGTRLTVL.

The gene calls are TRBV5-6 and TRBJ2-3; 10 nucleotides match TRBD2. Trimming took 0 bases from V and 8 from J; bases not matched to a gene: 6. The V gene's germline CDR1 is SGHDT and CDR2 YYEEEE. There are 15 residues in the CDR3. In nucleotides, the CDR3 is TGTGCCAGCAGCTTGGGGCTAGCGGGGGCCGCTACGCAGTATTTT. Protein: CASSLGLAGAATQYF.

V and J are TRBV9 and TRBJ2-3, with 15 bases matching TRBD2. Losses at the gene ends were 3 bases for V and 0 bases for J; bases not matched to a gene: 5. The germline gives CDR1 SGDLS, CDR2 YYNGEE. The CDR3 runs to 18 residues. CDR3 DNA: TGTGCCAGCAGCGCCACCGGGACTAGCGGGGGGAGCACAGATACGCAGTATTTT. Its translation is CASSATGTSGGSTDTQYF.

The chain joins TRBV5-6 to TRBJ2-5; 7 positions match TRBD1. This CDR3 is built from 14 residues. The J segment lost 2 bases and the V segment lost 7 bases, leaving 8 bases of the junction unmatched. Looked up from germline, CDR1 is SGHDT and CDR2 is YYEEEE. The CDR3 loop reads CASAFGTVQETQYF. The CDR3 region has the DNA TGTGCCAGCGCTTTTGGGACAGTGCAAGAGACCCAGTACTTC.

The V call is TRBV7-8, the J call TRBJ1-2; D not certain. Trimming removed 1 base from V and 2 bases from J, with 5 bases in between. Germline V gene data show CDR1 as SGHVS and CDR2 as FQNEAQ. The CDR3 runs 13 residues. CDR3 in amino acids: CASSLGQNYGYTF. In DNA, the CDR3 is TGTGCCAGCAGCTTAGGGCAGAACTATGGCTACACCTTC.

CDR3 sequence reads: CASSLGQGLTEAFF. The CDR3 region has the DNA TGTGCCAGCAGCTTAGGTCAGGGCTTGACTGAAGCTTTCTTT. The chain joins TRBV7-9 to TRBJ1-1; tentative D call: TRBD1 (5 bases). CDR3 size: 14 residues. V lost 1 base and J lost 5, with 11 bases in between. Germline CDR1 reads SEHNR; CDR2 reads FQNEAQ (reference sequence). The whole variable domain, remainder taken from reference TRBV7-9 and TRBJ1-1, is DTGVSQNPRHKITKRGQNVTFRCDPISEHNRLYWYRQTLGQGPEFLTYFQNEAQLEKSRLLSDRFSAERPKGSFSTLEIQRTEQGDSAMYLCASSLGQGLTEAFFGQGTRLTVV.

The chain has TRBV7-6 and TRBJ2-3; 8 nucleotides agree with TRBD2. The germline V gene has CDR1 SGHVS and CDR2 FNYEAQ. This CDR3 has 16 amino acids. The V segment lost 4 bases and the J segment 6 bases; nucleotides outside the gene matches: 12. The CDR3 loop reads CASSYTLTGGGDTQYF. The CDR3 nucleotides read TGTGCCAGCAGCTACACACTCACGGGGGGGGGCGATACGCAGTATTTT.

The rearrangement joins TRBV5-6 to TRBJ2-5; D gene ambiguous. The CDR3 contains 16 residues. Germline V lookup: CDR1 SGHDT, CDR2 YYEEEE. Trimming cost V 0 bases and J 1 base, with 13 bases left between them. The CDR3 nucleotides read TGTGCCAGCAGCTTGGGTATCGGCACAGCCCAAGAGACCCAGTACTTC. Protein: CASSLGIGTAQETQYF.

The rearrangement links TRBV5-6 to TRBJ2-3, with 8 bases fitting TRBD1. Germline CDR1 is SGHDT and CDR2 is YYEEEE. This CDR3 has 17 amino acids. Losses at the gene ends were 0 bases for V and 10 bases for J; bases not matched to a gene: 16. DNA for the CDR3: TGTGCCAGCAGCTTGGAGAGGCACAGGGGGTCCCTTGTTTCGCAGTATTTT. This sequence encodes CASSLERHRGSLVSQYF.

J is TRBJ1-3 and V is TRBV5-1; TRBD1 is a possible D gene (5 bases). CDR1 is SGHRS, CDR2 YFSETQ, per germline. The CDR3 sequence is 15 residues long. Trimming took 1 base from V and 2 from J, leaving 10 bases between them. The CDR3 region has the DNA TGCGCCAGCAGCTTGTCTCAGGGTGCTGGAAACACCATATATTTT. Its translation is CASSLSQGAGNTIYF.

The chain recombines TRBV5-3 with TRBJ2-3; a weak D match, TRBD2 (5 bases). TRBV5-3 is labeled an ORF, and its function is uncertain. V was trimmed by 0 bases and J by 1 base, leaving 12 bases between them. The CDR3 extends over 16 amino acids. The DNA of the CDR3 is TGTGCCAGAAGCTTGGAGCGGACCTCATGCACAGATACGCAGTATTTT. This codes for CARSLERTSCTDTQYF.

The J gene is TRBJ2-3, the V gene TRBV7-9; 7 bases are shared with TRBD1. The length of the CDR3 is 16 residues. Germline-derived CDR1 and CDR2 are SEHNR and FQNEAQ (reference sequence). Trimming removed 6 bases from V and 1 base from J; junction bases left unmatched: 10. The CDR3 DNA follows: TGTGCCAGCAGTGATCAGGACAGGATCGGCACAGATACGCAGTATTTT. Protein product: CASSDQDRIGTDTQYF.